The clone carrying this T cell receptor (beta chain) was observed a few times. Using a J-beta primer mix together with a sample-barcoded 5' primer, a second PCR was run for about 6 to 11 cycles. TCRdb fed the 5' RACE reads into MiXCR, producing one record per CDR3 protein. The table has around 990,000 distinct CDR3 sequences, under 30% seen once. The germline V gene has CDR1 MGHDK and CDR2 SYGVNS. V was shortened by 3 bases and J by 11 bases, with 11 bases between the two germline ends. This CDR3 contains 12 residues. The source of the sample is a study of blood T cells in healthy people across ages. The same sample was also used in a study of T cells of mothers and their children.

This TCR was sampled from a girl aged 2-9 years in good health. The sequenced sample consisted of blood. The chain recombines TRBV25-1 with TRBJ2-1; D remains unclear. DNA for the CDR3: TGTGCCAGCAGTGATTCCCTAAGTAAGCAGTTCTTC. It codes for CASSDSLSKQFF.